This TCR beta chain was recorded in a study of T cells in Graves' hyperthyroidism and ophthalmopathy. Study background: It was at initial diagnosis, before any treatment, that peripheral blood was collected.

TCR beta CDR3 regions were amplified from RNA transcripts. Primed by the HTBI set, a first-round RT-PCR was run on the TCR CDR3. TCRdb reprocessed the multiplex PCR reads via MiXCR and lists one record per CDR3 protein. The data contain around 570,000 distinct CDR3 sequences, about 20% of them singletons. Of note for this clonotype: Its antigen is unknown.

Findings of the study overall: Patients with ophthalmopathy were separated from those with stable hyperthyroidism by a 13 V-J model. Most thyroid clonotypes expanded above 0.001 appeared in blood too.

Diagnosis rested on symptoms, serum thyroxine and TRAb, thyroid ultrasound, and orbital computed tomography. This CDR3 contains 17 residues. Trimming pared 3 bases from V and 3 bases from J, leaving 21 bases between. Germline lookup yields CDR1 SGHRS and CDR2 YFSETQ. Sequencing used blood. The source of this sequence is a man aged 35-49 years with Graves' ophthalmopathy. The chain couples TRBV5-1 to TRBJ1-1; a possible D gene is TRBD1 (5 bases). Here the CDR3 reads CASSSQGRGLLDTEAFF. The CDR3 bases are TGCGCCAGCAGCTCCCAAGGGAGGGGTTTATTGGACACTGAAGCTTTCTTT.